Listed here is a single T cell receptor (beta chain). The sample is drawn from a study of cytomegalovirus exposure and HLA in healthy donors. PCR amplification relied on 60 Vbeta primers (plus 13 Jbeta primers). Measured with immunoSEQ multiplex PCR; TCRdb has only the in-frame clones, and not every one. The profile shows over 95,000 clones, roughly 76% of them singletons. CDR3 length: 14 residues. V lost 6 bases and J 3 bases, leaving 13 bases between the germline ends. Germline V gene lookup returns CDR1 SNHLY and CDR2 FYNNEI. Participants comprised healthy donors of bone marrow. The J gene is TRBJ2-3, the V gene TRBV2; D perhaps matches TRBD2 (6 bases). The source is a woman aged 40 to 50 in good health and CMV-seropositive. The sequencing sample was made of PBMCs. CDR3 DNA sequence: TGTGCCAGCAGGGGGGACTTTCGGACAGATACGCAGTATTTT. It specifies CASRGDFRTDTQYF.